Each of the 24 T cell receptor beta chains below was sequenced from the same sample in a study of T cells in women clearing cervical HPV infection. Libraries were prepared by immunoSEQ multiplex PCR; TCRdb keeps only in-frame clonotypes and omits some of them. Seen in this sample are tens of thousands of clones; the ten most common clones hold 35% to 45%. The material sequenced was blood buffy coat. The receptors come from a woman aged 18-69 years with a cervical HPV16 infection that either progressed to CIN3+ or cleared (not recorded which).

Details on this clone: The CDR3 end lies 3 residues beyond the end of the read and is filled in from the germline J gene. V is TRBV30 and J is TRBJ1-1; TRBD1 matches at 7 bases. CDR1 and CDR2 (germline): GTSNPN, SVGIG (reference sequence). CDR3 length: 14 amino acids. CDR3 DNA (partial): TGTGCCTGGATCCTAGTCGGGACAGAGACCGAA. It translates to CAWILVGTETE. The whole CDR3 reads CAWILVGTETEAFF.

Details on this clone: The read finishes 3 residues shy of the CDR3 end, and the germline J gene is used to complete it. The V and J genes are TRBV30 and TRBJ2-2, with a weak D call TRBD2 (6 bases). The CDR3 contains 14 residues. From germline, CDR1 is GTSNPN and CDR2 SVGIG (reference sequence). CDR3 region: CAWSVAGPNSPLFF. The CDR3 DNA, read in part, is TGTGCCTGGAGTGTAGCGGGCCCCAATTCACCG.

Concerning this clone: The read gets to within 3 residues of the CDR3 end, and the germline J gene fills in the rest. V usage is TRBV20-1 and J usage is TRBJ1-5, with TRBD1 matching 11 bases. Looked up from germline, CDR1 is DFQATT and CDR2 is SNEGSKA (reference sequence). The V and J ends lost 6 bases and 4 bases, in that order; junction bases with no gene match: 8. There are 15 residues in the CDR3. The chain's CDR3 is CSAPVGTGGNQPQHF. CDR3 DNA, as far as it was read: TGCAGTGCCCCGGTGGGGACAGGGGGGAATCAGCCC.

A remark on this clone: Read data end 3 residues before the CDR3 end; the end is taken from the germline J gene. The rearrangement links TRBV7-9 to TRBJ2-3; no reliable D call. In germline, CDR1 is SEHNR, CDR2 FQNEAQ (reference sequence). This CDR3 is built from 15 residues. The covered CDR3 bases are TGTGCCAGCAGCTCCGGCAGACTGTACCAAGAGACG. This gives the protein CASSSGRLYQET. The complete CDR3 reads CASSSGRLYQETQYF.

CDR3 in amino acids: CASSGTGAGANVLTF. Partial CDR3 DNA: TGTGCCAGCAGCGGTACAGGGGCTGGGGCCAACGTC. The chain couples TRBV7-6 to TRBJ2-6; TRBD1 matches 7 bases. The read comes to an end 3 residues before the CDR3 does, leaving the germline J gene to fill in the end. Trimming removed 5 bases from V and 2 bases from J; junction bases left unmatched: 3. Per the germline V gene, CDR1 is SGHVS and CDR2 is FNYEAQ. This CDR3 comprises 15 residues. The variable domain in full, with the rest retrieved from reference TRBV7-6 and TRBJ2-6, is GAGVSQSPRYKVTKRGQDVALRCDPISGHVSLYWYRQALGQGPEFLTYFNYEAQQDKSGLPNDRFSAERPEGSISTLTIQRTEQRDSAMYRCASSGTGAGANVLTFGAGSRLTVL.

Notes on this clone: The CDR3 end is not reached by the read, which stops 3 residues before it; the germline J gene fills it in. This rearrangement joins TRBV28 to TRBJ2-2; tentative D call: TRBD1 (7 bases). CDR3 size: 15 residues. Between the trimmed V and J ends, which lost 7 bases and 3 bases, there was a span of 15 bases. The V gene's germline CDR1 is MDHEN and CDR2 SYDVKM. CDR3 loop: CASTRDSTYTGELFF. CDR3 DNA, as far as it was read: TGTGCCAGCACGCGGGACAGTACGTACACCGGGGAG.

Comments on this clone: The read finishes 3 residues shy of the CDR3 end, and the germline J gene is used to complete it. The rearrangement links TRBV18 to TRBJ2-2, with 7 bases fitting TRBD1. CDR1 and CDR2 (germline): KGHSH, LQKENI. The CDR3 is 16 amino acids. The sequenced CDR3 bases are TGTGCCAGCTCACCACCAGGGGGCAAGTCTAATGAAAAG. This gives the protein CASSPPGGKSNEK. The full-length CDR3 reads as CASSPPGGKSNEKLFF.

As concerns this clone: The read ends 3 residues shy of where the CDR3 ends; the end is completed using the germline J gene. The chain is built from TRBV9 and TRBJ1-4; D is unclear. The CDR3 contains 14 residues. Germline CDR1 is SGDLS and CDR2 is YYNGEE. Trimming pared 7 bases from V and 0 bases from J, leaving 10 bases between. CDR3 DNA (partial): TGTGCCAGCGGCCGATTCGCAACTAATGAAAAA. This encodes CASGRFATNEK. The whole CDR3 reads CASGRFATNEKLFF. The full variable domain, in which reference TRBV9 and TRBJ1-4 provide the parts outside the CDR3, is DSGVTQTPKHLITATGQRVTLRCSPRSGDLSVYWYQQSLDQGLQFLIQYYNGEERAKGNILERFSAQQFPDLHSELNLSSLELGDSALYFCASGRFATNEKLFFGSGTQLSVL.

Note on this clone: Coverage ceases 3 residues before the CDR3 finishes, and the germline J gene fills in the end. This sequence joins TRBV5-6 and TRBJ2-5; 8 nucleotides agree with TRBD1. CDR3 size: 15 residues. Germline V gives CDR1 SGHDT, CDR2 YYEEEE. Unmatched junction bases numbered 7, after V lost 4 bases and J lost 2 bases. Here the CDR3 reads CASSIGQGIQETQYF. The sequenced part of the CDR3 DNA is TGTGCCAGCAGCATTGGACAGGGAATTCAAGAGACC.

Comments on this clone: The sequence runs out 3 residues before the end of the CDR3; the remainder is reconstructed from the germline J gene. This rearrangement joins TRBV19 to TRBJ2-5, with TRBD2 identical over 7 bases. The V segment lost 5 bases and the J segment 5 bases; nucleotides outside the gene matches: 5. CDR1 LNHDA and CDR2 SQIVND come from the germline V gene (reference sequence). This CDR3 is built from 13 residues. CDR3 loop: CASSVTSWETQYF. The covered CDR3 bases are TGTGCCAGTAGTGTGACTAGCTGGGAGACC.

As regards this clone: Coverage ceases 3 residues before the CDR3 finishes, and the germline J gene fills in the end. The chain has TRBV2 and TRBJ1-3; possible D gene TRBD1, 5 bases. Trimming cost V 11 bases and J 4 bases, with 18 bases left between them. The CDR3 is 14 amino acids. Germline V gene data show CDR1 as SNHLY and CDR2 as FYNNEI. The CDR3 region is CAGAAEQAGNTIYF. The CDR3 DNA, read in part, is TGTGCCGGGGCCGCAGAGCAGGCCGGAAACACC.

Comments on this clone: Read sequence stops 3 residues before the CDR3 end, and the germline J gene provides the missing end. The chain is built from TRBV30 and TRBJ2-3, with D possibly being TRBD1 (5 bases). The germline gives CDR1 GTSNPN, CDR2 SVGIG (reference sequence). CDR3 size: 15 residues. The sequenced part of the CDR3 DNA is TGTGCCTGGAGTGGAGACAGTTATCCGTATCAGCCG. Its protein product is CAWSGDSYPYQP. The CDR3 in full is CAWSGDSYPYQPQYF.

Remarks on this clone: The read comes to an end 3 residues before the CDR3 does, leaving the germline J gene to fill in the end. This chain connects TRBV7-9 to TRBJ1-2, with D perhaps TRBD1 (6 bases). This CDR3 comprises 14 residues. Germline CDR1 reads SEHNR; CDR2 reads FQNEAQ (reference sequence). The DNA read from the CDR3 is TGTGCCAGCAGCTTAGATGGAGGGCGGGACATC. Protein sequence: CASSLDGGRDI. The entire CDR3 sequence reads CASSLDGGRDIYTF.

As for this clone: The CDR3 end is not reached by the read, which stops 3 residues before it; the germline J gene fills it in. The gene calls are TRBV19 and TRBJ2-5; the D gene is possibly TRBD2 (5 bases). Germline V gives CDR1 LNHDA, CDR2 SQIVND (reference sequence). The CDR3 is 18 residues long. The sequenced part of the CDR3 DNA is TGTGCCAGTAGTACATCGTTAGATTCGGGGAACACTGCCGATACC. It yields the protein CASSTSLDSGNTADT. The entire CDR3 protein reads CASSTSLDSGNTADTQYF.

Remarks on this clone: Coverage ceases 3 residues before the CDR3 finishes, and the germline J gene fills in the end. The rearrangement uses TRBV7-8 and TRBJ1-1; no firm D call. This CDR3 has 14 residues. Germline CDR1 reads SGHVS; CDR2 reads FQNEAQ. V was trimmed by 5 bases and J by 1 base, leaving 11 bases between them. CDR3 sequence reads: CASSQIQRNTEAFF. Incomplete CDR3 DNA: TGTGCCAGCAGCCAGATTCAAAGGAACACTGAA.

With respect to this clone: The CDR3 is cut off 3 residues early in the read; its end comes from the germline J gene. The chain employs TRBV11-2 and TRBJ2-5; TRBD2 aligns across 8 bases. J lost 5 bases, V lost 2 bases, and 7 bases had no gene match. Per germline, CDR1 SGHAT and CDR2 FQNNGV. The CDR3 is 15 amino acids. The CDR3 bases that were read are TGTGCCAGCAGCTTACAACGGGGGACTAGGGAGACC. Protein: CASSLQRGTRET. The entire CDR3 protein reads CASSLQRGTRETQYF.

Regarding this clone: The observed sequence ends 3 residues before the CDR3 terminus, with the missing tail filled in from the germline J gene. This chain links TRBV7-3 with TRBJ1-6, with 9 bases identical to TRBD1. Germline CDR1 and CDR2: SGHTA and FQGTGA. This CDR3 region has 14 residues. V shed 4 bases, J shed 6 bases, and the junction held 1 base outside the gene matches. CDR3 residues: CASSSGQGNSPLHF. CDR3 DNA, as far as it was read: TGTGCCAGCAGCTCGGGACAGGGTAATTCACCC.

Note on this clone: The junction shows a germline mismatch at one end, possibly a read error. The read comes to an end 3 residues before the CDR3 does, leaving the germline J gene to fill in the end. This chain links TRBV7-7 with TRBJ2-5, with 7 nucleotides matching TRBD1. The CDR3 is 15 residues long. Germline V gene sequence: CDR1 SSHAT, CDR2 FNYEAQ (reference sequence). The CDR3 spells CASSFTTGHQETQYF. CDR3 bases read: TGTGCTAGCAGCTTTACGACAGGGCACCAAGAGACC.

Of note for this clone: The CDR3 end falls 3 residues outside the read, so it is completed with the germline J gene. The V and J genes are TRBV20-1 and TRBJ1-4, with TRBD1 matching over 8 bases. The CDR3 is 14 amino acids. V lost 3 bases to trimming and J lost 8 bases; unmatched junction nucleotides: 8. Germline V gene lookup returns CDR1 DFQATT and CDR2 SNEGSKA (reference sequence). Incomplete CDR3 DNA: TGCAGTGCTAGCTCCTTCGACAGGGGAGAAAAA. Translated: CSASSFDRGEK. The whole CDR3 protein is CSASSFDRGEKLFF.

Partial CDR3 DNA: TGCAGCGTTAGCTCAGGGCTAGGGAACACTGAA. Protein product: CSVSSGLGNTE. The full CDR3 is CSVSSGLGNTEAFF. The chain links TRBV29-1 to TRBJ1-1; maybe TRBD1 (5 bases). Read sequence stops 3 residues before the CDR3 end, and the germline J gene provides the missing end. The CDR3 is 14 amino acids. Germline V gives CDR1 SQVTM, CDR2 ANQGSEA. Deletions cut 5 bases from V and 1 base from J, with 14 bases between.

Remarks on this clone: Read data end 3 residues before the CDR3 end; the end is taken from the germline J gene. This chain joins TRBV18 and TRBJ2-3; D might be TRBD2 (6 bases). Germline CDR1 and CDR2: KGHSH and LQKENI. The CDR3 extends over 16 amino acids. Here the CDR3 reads CASSPPGGRAQETQYF. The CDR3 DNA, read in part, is TGTGCCAGCTCACCCCCCGGGGGAAGGGCCCAAGAGACG.

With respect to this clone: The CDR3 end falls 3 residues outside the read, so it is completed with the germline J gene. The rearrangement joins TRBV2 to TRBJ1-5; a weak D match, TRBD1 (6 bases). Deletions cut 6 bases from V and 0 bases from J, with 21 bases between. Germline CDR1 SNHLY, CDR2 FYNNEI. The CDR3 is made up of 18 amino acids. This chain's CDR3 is CASSNDRPALYSNQPQHF. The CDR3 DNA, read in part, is TGTGCCAGCAGCAACGACAGGCCGGCCCTATATAGCAATCAGCCC.

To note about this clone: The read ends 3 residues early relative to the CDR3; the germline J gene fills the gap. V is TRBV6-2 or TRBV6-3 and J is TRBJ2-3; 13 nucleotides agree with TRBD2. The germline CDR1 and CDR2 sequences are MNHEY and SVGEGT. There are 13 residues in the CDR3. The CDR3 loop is CATRTSGSETQYF. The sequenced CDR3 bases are TGTGCCACCCGGACTAGCGGGAGTGAGACG.

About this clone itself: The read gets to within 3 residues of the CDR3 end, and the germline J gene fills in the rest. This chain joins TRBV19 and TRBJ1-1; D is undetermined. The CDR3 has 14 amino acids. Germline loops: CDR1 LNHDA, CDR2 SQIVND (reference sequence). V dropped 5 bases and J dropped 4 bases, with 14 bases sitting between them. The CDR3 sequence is CASSSVAVLTEAFF. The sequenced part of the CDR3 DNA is TGTGCCAGTAGTTCGGTAGCCGTCCTCACTGAA.